The next 7 T cell receptor beta chains were all read from a single sample in a study of blood T cells in healthy people across ages. A second PCR of 7 to 11 cycles used a sample-barcoded 5' primer and a J-beta primer mix. Each CDR3 protein is one row after TCRdb ran MiXCR on the 5' RACE reads. The sample contains approximately 1.5 million distinct CDR3 sequences, under 55% of which appear only once. Sequencing was performed on blood. The receptor source for this set is a woman younger than 30 in good health.

The chain recombines TRBV6-2 or TRBV6-3 with TRBJ2-1; 11 bases align to TRBD2. Per germline, CDR1 MNHEY and CDR2 SVGEGT. The CDR3 is 15 amino acids. The V segment lost 6 bases and the J segment 9 bases; nucleotides outside the gene matches: 10. The CDR3 DNA sequence: TGTGCCAGCAGAGATCAACTAGCGGGAGTCAGTGAGCAGTTCTTC. Amino acids: CASRDQLAGVSEQFF.

This clonotype has more than one count but fewer than ten. V gene TRBV29-1 combines with J gene TRBJ2-3, with D tentatively TRBD2 (7 bases). Trimming left V 7 bases short and J 1 base short, with 18 bases between. The CDR3 sequence is 15 residues long. Per germline, CDR1 SQVTM and CDR2 ANQGSEA. Here the CDR3 reads CSAWGGRGGTDTQYF. The DNA of the CDR3 is TGCAGCGCTTGGGGGGGCAGAGGGGGCACAGATACGCAGTATTTT.

The V and J genes are TRBV20-1 and TRBJ1-3, with a tentative D call TRBD1 (5 bases). The CDR3 is made up of 14 amino acids. Germline CDR1 is DFQATT and CDR2 is SNEGSKA (reference sequence). V was shortened by 5 bases and J by 2 bases, with 13 bases between the two germline ends. Here the CDR3 reads CSAPRGAAGNTIYF. DNA of the CDR3: TGCAGTGCTCCGAGGGGTGCAGCTGGAAACACCATATATTTT.

As regards this clonotype: This may stem from a read error, because a much larger clone lies one nucleotide away. The chain carries TRBV15 and TRBJ2-3, with a possible D match to TRBD1 (5 bases). This CDR3 has 15 residues. Germline V gives CDR1 LNHNV, CDR2 YYDKDF (reference sequence). DNA of the CDR3: TGTGCCACCAGCAGAGGGGCAGGGATTACAGGTACGCAGTATTTT. It encodes CATSRGAGITGTQYF.

This sequence joins TRBV6-2 or TRBV6-3 and TRBJ1-5; 8 bases agree with TRBD1. Germline V gene sequence: CDR1 MNHEY, CDR2 SVGEGT. The CDR3 has 15 residues. V dropped 8 bases and J dropped 1; count of bases not matched to a gene: 7. The CDR3 reads CASGQGGRSNQPQHF. The DNA of the CDR3 is TGTGCCAGCGGACAGGGTGGTAGGAGCAATCAGCCCCAGCATTTT.

This clonotype came up a few times. V usage is TRBV6-2 or TRBV6-3 and J usage is TRBJ1-5, with D unresolved. V gave up 2 bases and J gave up 4 bases, with 6 bases separating them. Germline V lookup: CDR1 MNHEY, CDR2 SVGEGT. CDR3 length: 13 amino acids. This chain's CDR3 is CASSYTENQPQHF. The CDR3 nucleotides read TGTGCCAGCAGTTACACAGAGAATCAGCCCCAGCATTTT.

This clonotype is a singleton in its sample. Here the CDR3 reads CASTPSGTRGQPQHF. The CDR3 DNA reads TGTGCCAGCACCCCTTCCGGGACCCGTGGACAGCCCCAGCATTTT. The chain links TRBV6-2 or TRBV6-3 to TRBJ1-5; D might be TRBD1 (5 bases). From germline, CDR1 is MNHEY and CDR2 SVGEGT. V lost 7 bases, J lost 7 bases, and 20 bases lay in between. This CDR3 spans 15 amino acids.